Below, 30 T cell receptor beta chains from the same sample are listed, as sequenced in a study of Graves' ophthalmopathy and Graves' hyperthyroidism. TCR beta CDR3 amplification used RNA transcripts. First-round RT-PCR used HTBI primers; second-round multiplex PCR followed. TCRdb re-called the multiplex PCR reads with MiXCR, one entry per CDR3 protein. The sample consists of more than 300,000 distinct CDR3 sequences, approximately 18% of them appearing once. Sequenced input: peripheral blood. The receptor set was obtained from an adult woman with stable Graves' hyperthyroidism.

This clonotype was found many times. V gene TRBV28 combines with J gene TRBJ2-5; 9 nucleotides agree with TRBD2. CDR1 is MDHEN and CDR2 is SYDVKM in the germline V gene. The length of the CDR3 is 15 residues. J lost 5 bases, V lost 2 bases, and 6 bases had no gene match. CDR3 bases: TGTGCCAGCAGTTTAGCGGGAGGGTTAAAGGAGACCCAGTACTTC. Its protein product is CASSLAGGLKETQYF.

This clonotype was recorded once. This chain joins TRBV6-2 or TRBV6-3 and TRBJ2-7, with 15 bases fitting TRBD2. CDR1 is MNHEY, CDR2 SVGEGT, per germline. The length of the CDR3 is 18 residues. With 2 bases clipped from V and 5 bases from J, the junction kept 10 bases outside the gene matches. CDR3: CASSYLRTSGRALNEQYF. CDR3 coding DNA: TGTGCCAGCAGTTACCTTCGGACTAGCGGGAGGGCCCTGAACGAGCAGTACTTC.

This clonotype has a count of ten or more. The chain combines TRBV27 with TRBJ1-5, with D perhaps matching TRBD1 (5 bases). In germline, CDR1 is MNHEY, CDR2 SMNVEV (reference sequence). Trimming cost V 4 bases and J 7 bases, with 20 bases left between them. The CDR3 contains 16 residues. CDR3 amino acids: CASSWGGDLVGQPQHF. The CDR3 DNA sequence: TGTGCCAGCAGTTGGGGGGGGGATCTGGTAGGACAGCCCCAGCATTTT.

This clonotype turned up a few times. The V and J genes are TRBV4-3 and TRBJ1-5; 10 bases map to TRBD1. The ends lost 0 bases at V and 5 bases at J; junction bases unmatched: 7. The CDR3 spans 17 residues. CDR1 and CDR2 from the germline V gene are LGHNA and YSLEER. The CDR3 nucleotides read TGCGCCAGCAGCCAAGATCCGTTGACAGGGGGCGATCAGCCCCAGCATTTT. Its translation: CASSQDPLTGGDQPQHF.

The rearrangement joins TRBV12-3 or TRBV12-4 to TRBJ1-1, with D perhaps matching TRBD1 (5 bases). The V gene lost 6 bases and the J gene lost 4 bases, with 12 bases spanning the gap. This CDR3 is built from 13 residues. DNA of the CDR3: TGTGCCAGCAGCCCGGGGGGAATCACTGAAGCTTTCTTT. Its protein is CASSPGGITEAFF.

As to this clonotype: A much larger clonotype is one base distant, so this may be a read error. This chain uses TRBV28 with TRBJ2-7, with D unresolved. This CDR3 spans 13 amino acids. Trimming cost V 8 bases and J 0 bases, with 11 bases left between them. Germline values: CDR1 MDHEN, CDR2 SYDVKM. The CDR3 nucleotides read TGTGCCAGCCGGGCCCCTCTCTCCTACGAGCAGTACTTC. Translating gives CASRAPLSYEQYF. Supplemented by reference TRBV28 and TRBJ2-7, the full variable domain reads DVKVTQSSRYLVKRTGEKVFLECVQDMDHENMFWYRQDPGLGLRLIYFSYDVKMKEKGDIPEGYSVSREKKERFSLILESASTNQTSMYLCASRAPLSYEQYFGPGTRLTVT.

This clonotype has at least ten counts. V and J are TRBV6-1 and TRBJ1-2, with 7 bases that match TRBD1. This CDR3 spans 15 amino acids. CDR1 is MNHNS, CDR2 SASEGT, per germline. V dropped 5 bases and J dropped 4; count of bases not matched to a gene: 10. CDR3 bases: TGTGCCAGCAGTCCCCGACAGGGCCCCGCCTATGGCTACACCTTC. This translates into CASSPRQGPAYGYTF.

This clonotype occurred many times. V gene TRBV20-1 combines with J gene TRBJ2-7; D remains unclear. Trimming cost V 3 bases and J 3 bases, with 15 bases left between them. Germline assignment: CDR1 DFQATT and CDR2 SNEGSKA (reference sequence). This CDR3 spans 14 amino acids. In nucleotides, the CDR3 is TGCAGTGCTAGCACCCGTCACAGTGTCTACGAGCAGTACTTC. Encoded protein: CSASTRHSVYEQYF.

This clonotype was found many times. The V gene is TRBV5-1, the J gene TRBJ1-1, with D possibly matching TRBD1 (6 bases). CDR3 length: 15 amino acids. Germline V CDR1 and CDR2: SGHRS, YFSETQ. V was shortened by 4 bases and J by 6 bases, with 19 bases between the two germline ends. For the CDR3, the DNA is TGCGCCAGCAGCCCAAAACAGGGTTTTGACCCTGAAGCTTTCTTT. This codes for CASSPKQGFDPEAFF.

This clonotype was observed a few times. This chain connects TRBV27 to TRBJ1-5; D is unresolved. With 0 bases removed from V and 4 bases from J, the gap between germline ends came to 7 bases. There are 14 residues in the CDR3. The germline V gene encodes CDR1 MNHEY and CDR2 SMNVEV (reference sequence). The DNA of the CDR3 is TGTGCCAGCAGTTTATCCCTATTAAATCAGCCCCAGCATTTT. It is translated as CASSLSLLNQPQHF.

This clonotype has a handful of counts. This CDR3 is missing its conserved last phenylalanine or tryptophan, likely due to a read error. The DNA is omitted, as the CDR3 cannot be located on it reliably, and the CDR3 follows TCRdb's listing. This chain uses TRBV6-5 with TRBJ2-2; no DNA check was done on the table's D call, TRBD1. The germline CDR1 and CDR2 sequences are MNHEY and SVGAGI. Ends included, the CDR3 has 14 residues. CDR3 protein: CASKFDRDTGELCL.

This clonotype occurred many times. The chain joins TRBV28 to TRBJ1-1; a possible D gene is TRBD1 (6 bases). The germline V gene has CDR1 MDHEN and CDR2 SYDVKM. This CDR3 has 14 residues. Trimming cost V 2 bases and J 3 bases, with 10 bases left between them. CDR3 amino acids: CASSLPGADTEAFF. DNA for the CDR3: TGTGCCAGCAGTTTACCAGGGGCCGACACTGAAGCTTTCTTT.

This clonotype was counted many times. The gene calls are TRBV13 and TRBJ2-7; 8 nucleotides agree with TRBD1. Trimming at V came to 1 base and at J to 5 bases, leaving 22 bases not matched to a gene. The CDR3 is 20 amino acids. Looked up from germline, CDR1 is PRHDT and CDR2 is FYEKMQ (reference sequence). CDR3 in DNA: TGTGCCAGCAGCTTAGAGGGAAGATCGCGGACAGGGAAGATGGTAGACGAGCAGTACTTC. Its translation is CASSLEGRSRTGKMVDEQYF.

Concerning this clonotype: The CDR3 does not end in the conserved phenylalanine or tryptophan, so this is likely a read error. Because the CDR3's place on the DNA is in doubt, the DNA is left out and the CDR3 is given as listed by TCRdb. This chain uses TRBV4-2 with TRBJ1-3; no DNA check was done on the table's D call, TRBD1. Germline values: CDR1 LGHNA, CDR2 YNFKEQ. The CDR3 length equals 15 residues, ends included. The CDR3 region is CASSPQLDPGHPTEA.

This clonotype was recorded many times. The V gene is TRBV5-1, the J gene TRBJ1-2, with D possibly matching TRBD1 (6 bases). This CDR3 comprises 14 residues. Germline assignment: CDR1 SGHRS and CDR2 YFSETQ. The ends were cut back, 2 bases at V and 6 bases at J, with 14 bases in the middle. This chain's CDR3 is CASSLRGAEDGYTF. The CDR3 DNA sequence: TGCGCCAGCAGCTTAAGGGGGGCAGAAGATGGCTACACCTTC.

This clonotype was seen more than once but under ten times. Compared with germline, one end of the junction differs, possibly owing to a read error. The V and J genes are TRBV6-2 or TRBV6-3 and TRBJ1-5; maybe TRBD1 (6 bases). CDR3 size: 16 residues. Germline CDR1 reads MNHEY; CDR2 reads SVGEGT. The CDR3 region has the DNA TGTGCCAGCAGTTACTCATTAGGGGGTAGCTATCAGCCCCAGCATTTT. Residues: CASSYSLGGSYQPQHF.

For the CDR3, the DNA is TGTGCCAGCAGTTTATCTCGGACAGGGGATTGGGAAAAACTGTTTTTT. Its protein product is CASSLSRTGDWEKLFF. The chain employs TRBV12-3 or TRBV12-4 and TRBJ1-4, with 9 bases matching TRBD1. V was pared by 2 bases and J by 8 bases, with 9 bases of the junction left unmatched. The CDR3 totals 16 residues.

The chain couples TRBV6-1 to TRBJ1-1, with D tentatively TRBD1 (5 bases). The CDR3 is 13 residues long. V was trimmed by 9 bases and J by 2 bases, leaving 13 bases between them. Germline V gene data show CDR1 as MNHNS and CDR2 as SASEGT. The chain's CDR3 is CASEGTANTEAFF. CDR3 DNA: TGTGCCAGTGAAGGGACGGCCAACACTGAAGCTTTCTTT.

As concerns this clonotype: The conserved closing phenylalanine or tryptophan is absent in this CDR3, likely reflecting a read error. No DNA is shown, since the ends of the CDR3 on it are uncertain; the CDR3 is the one TCRdb lists. The chain uses TRBV2 and TRBJ2-2; the DNA was not compared with TRBD1, the D call given in the table. Germline V gene lookup returns CDR1 SNHLY and CDR2 FYNNEI. 13 amino acids form the CDR3, both terminal residues included. CDR3 loop: CASSGRGTGELWL.

This clonotype was counted a few times. V and J are TRBV3-1 and TRBJ1-1; D remains ambiguous. Trimming removed 1 base at V and 0 bases at J, with 12 bases between. The CDR3 is 16 amino acids. Germline V CDR1 and CDR2: LGHDT, YNNKEL (reference sequence). Here the CDR3 reads CASSQGTSALNTEAFF. CDR3 bases: TGTGCCAGCAGCCAAGGTACGAGTGCATTGAACACTGAAGCTTTCTTT.

This clonotype was found many times. For the CDR3, the DNA is TGTGCCAGCAGATGGGGGAGTGGAAACACCATATATTTT. It translates to CASRWGSGNTIYF. V and J are TRBV7-2 and TRBJ1-3, with TRBD1 as a possible D gene (5 bases). Germline lookup yields CDR1 SGHTA and CDR2 FQGNSA. The CDR3 runs to 13 residues. V was clipped by 6 bases and J by 3 bases, with 9 bases between them.

The table lists this clonotype with many counts. V is TRBV2 and J is TRBJ1-3, with 9 bases that match TRBD1. J gave up 4 bases and V 8 bases, and 6 bases lay outside the gene matches. Per germline, CDR1 SNHLY and CDR2 FYNNEI. The CDR3 totals 14 residues. CDR3 region: CASLRDRAGNTIYF. CDR3 DNA: TGTGCCAGCCTTCGGGACAGGGCGGGAAACACCATATATTTT.

This clonotype was observed at least ten times. The V and J genes are TRBV20-1 and TRBJ2-7; no clear D. This CDR3 is 14 amino acids long. The germline CDR1 and CDR2 sequences are DFQATT and SNEGSKA (reference sequence). The V and J ends lost 6 bases and 0 bases respectively, with 15 bases between them. CDR3 sequence reads: CSAPKTLSSYEQYF. The CDR3 DNA reads as TGCAGTGCACCGAAGACACTGAGCTCCTACGAGCAGTACTTC.

This clonotype was found many times. The J gene is TRBJ2-7, the V gene TRBV6-1; TRBD1 is a possible D gene (5 bases). V dropped 5 bases and J dropped 6 bases, with 11 bases sitting between them. The CDR3 has 12 amino acids. The V gene's germline CDR1 is MNHNS and CDR2 SASEGT. The CDR3: CASSPIRGEQYF. CDR3 nucleotide sequence: TGTGCCAGCAGTCCAATAAGGGGCGAGCAGTACTTC.

This clonotype occurred many times. The rearrangement joins TRBV29-1 to TRBJ2-5, with D perhaps TRBD1 (6 bases). The CDR3 covers 13 residues. The germline V and J ends were trimmed by 7 bases and 2 bases, with 14 bases remaining between them. Germline CDR1 is SQVTM and CDR2 is ANQGSEA. The CDR3 nucleotides read TGCAGCGCCCTACAGGGTCGGCAAGAGACCCAGTACTTC. Its translation: CSALQGRQETQYF.

There are many counts of this clonotype. The chain recombines TRBV25-1 with TRBJ2-7; possibly TRBD1 for D (7 bases). This CDR3 contains 12 residues. Germline CDR1 reads MGHDK; CDR2 reads SYGVNS. V was cut by 7 bases and J by 6 bases, with 13 bases left in between. Written as DNA, the CDR3 is TGTGCCAGCAAGGAGGGGGCCGGCGAGCAGTACTTC. Translation: CASKEGAGEQYF.

This clonotype was recorded at least ten times. J is TRBJ2-7 and V is TRBV7-2; no firm D call. The CDR3 runs 13 residues. Looked up from germline, CDR1 is SGHTA and CDR2 is FQGNSA. V was trimmed by 2 bases and J by 2 bases, leaving 7 bases between them. CDR3: CASSLQSAYEQYF. In DNA form, the CDR3 reads TGTGCCAGCAGCTTACAGTCGGCCTACGAGCAGTACTTC.

This clonotype was picked up many times. The chain employs TRBV30 and TRBJ1-2, with D unclear. The ends were cut back, 2 bases at V and 8 bases at J, with 9 bases in the middle. The germline CDR1 and CDR2 sequences are GTSNPN and SVGIG (reference sequence). The CDR3 is 11 residues long. CDR3 sequence reads: CAWSLLGGYTF. CDR3 in DNA: TGTGCCTGGAGTCTATTAGGGGGCTACACCTTC.

On this clonotype itself: An end of the junction differs from the germline gene, which may be a read error. The chain uses TRBV5-1 and TRBJ2-2; D is unresolved. Germline loops: CDR1 SGHRS, CDR2 YFSETQ. The CDR3 is made up of 14 amino acids. This CDR3 is CAGSPTTNTGELFF. CDR3 in DNA: TGCGCCGGCAGCCCCACTACAAACACCGGGGAGCTGTTTTTT.

This clonotype was recorded at least ten times. The chain couples TRBV28 to TRBJ2-2; no reliable D call. This CDR3 contains 15 residues. Trimming pared 2 bases from V and 5 bases from J, leaving 12 bases between. Germline V gene lookup returns CDR1 MDHEN and CDR2 SYDVKM. For the CDR3, the DNA is TGTGCCAGCAGTTTACCGTCCTCCGTAACCGGGGAGCTGTTTTTT. Its translation is CASSLPSSVTGELFF.